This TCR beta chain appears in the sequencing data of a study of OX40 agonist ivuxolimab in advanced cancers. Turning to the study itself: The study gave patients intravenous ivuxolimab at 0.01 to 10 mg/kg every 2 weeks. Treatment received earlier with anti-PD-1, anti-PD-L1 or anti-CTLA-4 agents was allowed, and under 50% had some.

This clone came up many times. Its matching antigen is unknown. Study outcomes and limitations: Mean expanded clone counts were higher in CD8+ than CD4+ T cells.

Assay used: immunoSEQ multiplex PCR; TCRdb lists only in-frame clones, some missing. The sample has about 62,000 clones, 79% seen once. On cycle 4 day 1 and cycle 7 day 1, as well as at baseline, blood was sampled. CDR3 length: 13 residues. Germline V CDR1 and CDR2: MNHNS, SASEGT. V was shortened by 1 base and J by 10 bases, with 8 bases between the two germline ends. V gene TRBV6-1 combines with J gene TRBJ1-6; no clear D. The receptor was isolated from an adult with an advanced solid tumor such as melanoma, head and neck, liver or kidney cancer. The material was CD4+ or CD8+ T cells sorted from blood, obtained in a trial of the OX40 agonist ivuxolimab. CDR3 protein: CASSEVGSSPLHF. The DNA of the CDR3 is TGTGCCAGCAGTGAAGTAGGGAGCTCACCCCTCCACTTT.